This T cell receptor (beta chain) emerged from a study of control samples from healthy donors and cancer patients. Trimming cost V 4 bases and J 8 bases; bases outside gene matches: 7. The CDR3 is 16 residues long. Germline V lookup: CDR1 SGHTA, CDR2 FQGNSA. Measured with immunoSEQ multiplex PCR; TCRdb has only the in-frame clones, and not every one. The sample yields about 120,000 clones, approximately 88% seen once. This chain links TRBV7-2 with TRBJ2-3, with TRBD2 matching 15 bases. The sample taken for sequencing was blood. This TCR came from a man aged 40-49 years in good health. This chain's CDR3 is CASSSRTSGGAGTQYF. The CDR3 nucleotides are TGTGCCAGCAGCTCCAGGACTAGCGGGGGGGCGGGTACGCAGTATTTT.